This is a list of T cell receptor beta chains from one sample in a study of siplizumab effects on memory and regulatory T cells. Assay used: immunoSEQ multiplex PCR; TCRdb lists only in-frame clones, some missing. The sample has nearly 95,000 clones, about 93% seen once. Specimen: non-Treg CD4+ T cells sorted from blood. The receptors were sampled from a human donor in good health. The CDR3 runs from the conserved cysteine through the conserved F or W. Each record gives: CDR3 length, V gene, J gene, CDR3 protein.

>14|TRBV6-1|TRBJ2-7
CASMILIRDKEQYF
>13|TRBV6-5|TRBJ1-2
CASSYRQKYGYTF
>13|TRBV27|TRBJ2-7
CASSRTGVGEQYF
>12|TRBV28|TRBJ1-1
CASSPLNTEAFF
>15|TRBV25-1|TRBJ2-1
CASSDVRGPYNEQFF
>14|TRBV9|TRBJ1-6
CASSVEDTNSPLHF
>14|TRBV6-5|TRBJ2-2
CASSPGQTTGELFF
>14|TRBV18|TRBJ2-7
CASSPPGRSYEQYF
>14|TRBV6-1|TRBJ2-3
CASSKRGGTDTQYF
>13|TRBV11-2|TRBJ2-1
CASSWTDYNEQFF
>14|TRBV19|TRBJ2-2
CASRVGQNTGELFF
>13|TRBV4-1|TRBJ2-1
CASRDSLYNEQFF
>15|TRBV5-1|TRBJ1-5
CASSWTGGVDQPQHF
>13|TRBV2|TRBJ2-7
CASSEVGRAEQYF
>16|TRBV6-5|TRBJ2-7
CASSYFGGKSSYEQYF
>16|TRBV6-5|TRBJ1-4
CASSFVGGATNEKLFF
>16|TRBV6-1|TRBJ1-1
CASSEGQGRGVTEAFF
>13|TRBV30|TRBJ2-5
CASDGGAQETQYF
>13|TRBV6-6|TRBJ2-3
CASSYLGSDTQYF
>14|TRBV10-1|TRBJ1-1
CASSRGPMNTEAFF